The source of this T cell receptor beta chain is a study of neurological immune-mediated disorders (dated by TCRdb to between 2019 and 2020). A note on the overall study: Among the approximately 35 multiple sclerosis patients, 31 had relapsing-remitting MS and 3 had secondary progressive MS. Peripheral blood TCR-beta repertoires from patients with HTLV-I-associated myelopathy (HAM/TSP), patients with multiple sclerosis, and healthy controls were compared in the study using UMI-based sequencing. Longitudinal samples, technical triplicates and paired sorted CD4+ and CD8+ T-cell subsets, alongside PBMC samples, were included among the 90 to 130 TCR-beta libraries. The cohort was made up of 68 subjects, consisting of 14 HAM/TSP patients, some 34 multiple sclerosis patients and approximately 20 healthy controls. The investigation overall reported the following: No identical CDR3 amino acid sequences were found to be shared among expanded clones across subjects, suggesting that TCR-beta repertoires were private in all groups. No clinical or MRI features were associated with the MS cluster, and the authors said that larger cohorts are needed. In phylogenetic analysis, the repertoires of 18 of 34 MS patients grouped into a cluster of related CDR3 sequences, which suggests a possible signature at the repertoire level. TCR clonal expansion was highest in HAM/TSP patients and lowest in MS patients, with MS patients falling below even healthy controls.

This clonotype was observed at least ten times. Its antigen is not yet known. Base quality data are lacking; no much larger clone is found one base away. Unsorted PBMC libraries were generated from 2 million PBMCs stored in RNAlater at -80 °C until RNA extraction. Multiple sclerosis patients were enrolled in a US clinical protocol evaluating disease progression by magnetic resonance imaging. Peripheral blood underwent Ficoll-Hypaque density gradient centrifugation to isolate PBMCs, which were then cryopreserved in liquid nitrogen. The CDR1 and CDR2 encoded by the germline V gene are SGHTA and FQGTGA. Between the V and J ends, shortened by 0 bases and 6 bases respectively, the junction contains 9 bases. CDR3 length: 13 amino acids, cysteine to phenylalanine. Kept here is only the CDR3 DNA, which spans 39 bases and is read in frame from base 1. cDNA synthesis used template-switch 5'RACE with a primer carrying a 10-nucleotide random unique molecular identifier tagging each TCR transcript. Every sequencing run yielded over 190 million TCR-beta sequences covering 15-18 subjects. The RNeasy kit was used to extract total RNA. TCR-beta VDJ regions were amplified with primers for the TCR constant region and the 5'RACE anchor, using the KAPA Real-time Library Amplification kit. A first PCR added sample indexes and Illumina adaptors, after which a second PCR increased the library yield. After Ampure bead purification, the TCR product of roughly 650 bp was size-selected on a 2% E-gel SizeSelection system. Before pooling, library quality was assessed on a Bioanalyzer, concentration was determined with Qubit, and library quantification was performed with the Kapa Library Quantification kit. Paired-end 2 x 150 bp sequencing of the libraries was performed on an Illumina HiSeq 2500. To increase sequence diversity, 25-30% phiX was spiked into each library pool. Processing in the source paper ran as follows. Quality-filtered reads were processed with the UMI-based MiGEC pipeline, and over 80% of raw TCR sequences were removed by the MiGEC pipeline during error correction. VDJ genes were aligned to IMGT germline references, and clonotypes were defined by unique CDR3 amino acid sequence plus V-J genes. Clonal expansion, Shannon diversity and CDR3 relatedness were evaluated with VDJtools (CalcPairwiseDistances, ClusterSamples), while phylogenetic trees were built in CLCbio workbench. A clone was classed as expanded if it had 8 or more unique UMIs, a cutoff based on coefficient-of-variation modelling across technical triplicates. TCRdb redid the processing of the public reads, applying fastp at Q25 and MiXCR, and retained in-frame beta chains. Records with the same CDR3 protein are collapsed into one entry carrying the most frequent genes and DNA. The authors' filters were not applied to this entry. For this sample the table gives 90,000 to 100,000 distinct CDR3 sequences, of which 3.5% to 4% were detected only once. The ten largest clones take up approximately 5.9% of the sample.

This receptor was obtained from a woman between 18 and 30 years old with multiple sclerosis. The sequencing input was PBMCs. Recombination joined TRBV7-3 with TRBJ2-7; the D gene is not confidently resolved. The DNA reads TGTGCCAGCAGCTTAACTGGGCGGTTCGAGCAGTACTTC. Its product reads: CASSLTGRFEQYF.